The clone carrying this T cell receptor beta chain was observed many times. Its antigen is currently unknown. The CDR3 has 11 residues. Trimming cost V 8 bases and J 6 bases, with 10 bases left between them. From germline, CDR1 is MDHEN and CDR2 SYDVKM. Fresh peripheral blood, around 10 ml of it, supplied the PBMCs. This sample was taken from a study of T cells in Graves' hyperthyroidism and ophthalmopathy. Notes on the study in general: Ophthalmopathy onset followed model prediction by a median approximately six months. Ophthalmopathy was told apart from stable hyperthyroidism by a 13 V-J model. In blood, most of the thyroid clonotypes expanded above 0.001 were also present.

Regions amplified from RNA transcripts were the TCR beta CDR3 regions. HTBI primers drove first-round RT-PCR of the TCR CDR3. Using its own MiXCR run on the multiplex PCR reads, TCRdb lists one record per CDR3 protein. Of about 350,000 distinct CDR3 sequences listed, roughly 13% are singletons. The V call is TRBV28, the J call TRBJ1-1; no clear D. Input material: blood. The receptor was derived from a woman in her 30s with Graves' hyperthyroidism. This CDR3 reads CASRLGAEAFF. The CDR3 nucleotides read TGTGCCAGCCGACTGGGCGCTGAAGCTTTCTTT.